This record looks at one T cell receptor (beta chain) sequence and its context. The antigen is unknown. TCRdb keeps only in-frame clones here, not all; method: immunoSEQ multiplex PCR. Altogether more than 100,000 clones are present, roughly nine tenths being singletons, with the ten largest covering approximately 2.4%. This CDR3 spans 15 amino acids. Per germline, CDR1 LNHDA and CDR2 SQIVND (reference sequence). V lost 6 bases, J lost 5 bases, and 8 bases stayed unmatched. This sample was taken from a study of T cell responses to AZD1222 COVID-19 vaccine. Study results and limitations: Among AZD1222 vaccinees, only 5 to 7 were seropositive at baseline. No repertoire was sampled before or during the peak T cell response, only after it.

This chain uses TRBV19 with TRBJ2-7, with 12 bases fitting TRBD2. Sequenced here: peripheral blood, sampled on day 0 of AZD1222 vaccination. This TCR was recovered from an adult in good health. The CDR3 is CASSTTSGSINEQYF. The CDR3 DNA follows: TGTGCCAGTAGCACGACTAGCGGGAGTATCAACGAGCAGTACTTC. The variable domain in full, completed from reference TRBV19 and TRBJ2-7, reads DGGITQSPKYLFRKEGQNVTLSCEQNLNHDAMYWYRQDPGQGLRLIYYSQIVNDFQKGDIAEGYSVSREKKESFPLTVTSAQKNPTAFYLCASSTTSGSINEQYFGPGTRLTVT.